These 11 T cell receptor beta chains originate from one sample sequenced in a study of shared clonotypes between healthy human individuals. Profiled with immunoSEQ multiplex PCR; TCRdb holds only in-frame clones, not every one. The sample carries 2 million to 2.5 million clones, approximately 94% recorded once. Naive CD8 cells lacked CD45RO, underwent positive selection for CCR7 and left out terminally differentiated effector memory CD45RA+ cells. Sequenced input: naive CD8+ T cells sorted from blood. These receptors originate from a man in his late teens or twenties in good health.

The chain carries TRBV6-5 and TRBJ1-1; D is possibly TRBD1 (6 bases). Germline values: CDR1 MNHEY, CDR2 SVGAGI. V lost 9 bases, J lost 5 bases, and 16 bases lay in between. This CDR3 contains 13 residues. CDR3 sequence: CASGTGIGTEAFF. The CDR3, as DNA: TGTGCCAGTGGAACAGGGATTGGGACTGAAGCTTTCTTT.

The chain joins TRBV28 to TRBJ2-7; the D is unclear. V was cut by 7 bases and J by 4 bases, with 14 bases left in between. The CDR3 runs 13 residues. Germline assignment: CDR1 MDHEN and CDR2 SYDVKM. CDR3 nucleotides: TGTGCCAGCATTGCCCCACTGGGGTACGAGCAGTACTTC. Its protein is CASIAPLGYEQYF.

This sequence joins TRBV4-1 and TRBJ2-7; 11 bases match TRBD2. CDR1 and CDR2 from the germline V gene are MGHRA and YSYEKL. The CDR3 covers 15 residues. Trimming took 3 bases from V and 4 from J; bases not matched to a gene: 5. The CDR3: CASSQSTSGTYEQYF. As DNA, the CDR3 is TGCGCCAGCAGCCAGTCGACTAGCGGGACTTACGAGCAGTACTTC.

The chain joins TRBV10-3 to TRBJ1-2; D is ambiguous. The CDR3 runs 14 residues. In germline, CDR1 is ENHRY, CDR2 SYGVKD. V shed 7 bases and J shed 0 bases, with 12 bases lying between them. CDR3 in amino acids: CAITSNLANYGYTF. The CDR3 DNA sequence: TGTGCCATCACCTCGAACCTAGCTAACTATGGCTACACCTTC.

The chain joins TRBV7-6 to TRBJ2-6; 11 bases agree with TRBD2. Looked up from germline, CDR1 is SGHVS and CDR2 is FNYEAQ. The CDR3 length is 20 residues. Trimming at V came to 1 base and at J to 0 bases, leaving 8 bases not matched to a gene. CDR3 loop: CASSLEPGLAAASGANVLTF. The CDR3 nucleotides are TGTGCCAGCAGCTTAGAACCGGGACTAGCGGCAGCCTCTGGGGCCAACGTCCTGACTTTC.

The rearrangement links TRBV6-1 to TRBJ2-7; 8 positions match TRBD1. V lost 0 bases to trimming and J lost 2 bases; unmatched junction nucleotides: 9. The CDR3 extends over 17 amino acids. From germline, CDR1 is MNHNS and CDR2 SASEGT. Here the CDR3 reads CASSEARTGLTTYEQYF. The CDR3 nucleotides are TGTGCCAGCAGTGAAGCCCGGACAGGGTTAACCACCTACGAGCAGTACTTC.

The chain combines TRBV4-1 with TRBJ2-1; 13 bases are shared with TRBD2. CDR3 length: 15 residues. Germline V CDR1 and CDR2: MGHRA, YSYEKL. J was trimmed by 7 bases and V by 3 bases; bases with no gene match: 3. The CDR3 sequence is CASSQPGLAGNEQFF. For the CDR3, the DNA is TGCGCCAGCAGCCAGCCGGGACTAGCGGGAAATGAGCAGTTCTTC.

The genes are TRBV5-6 and TRBJ2-3; 7 bases are shared with TRBD2. This CDR3 comprises 14 residues. V dropped 5 bases and J dropped 5; count of bases not matched to a gene: 8. The germline V gene encodes CDR1 SGHDT and CDR2 YYEEEE. DNA of the CDR3: TGTGCCAGCAGTGAGGGAGGGCCTGGAGATACGCAGTATTTT. It codes for CASSEGGPGDTQYF.

V is TRBV27 and J is TRBJ2-3; 8 bases are a match to TRBD2. The germline V gene encodes CDR1 MNHEY and CDR2 SMNVEV (reference sequence). V lost 7 bases, J lost 4 bases, and 10 bases stayed unmatched. The length of the CDR3 is 15 residues. The CDR3, as DNA: TGTGCCAGCAAAGTAGGGACTAGTCGATCAGATACGCAGTATTTT. It yields the protein CASKVGTSRSDTQYF.

This chain links TRBV27 with TRBJ1-5; a weak D match, TRBD1 (5 bases). Germline V gives CDR1 MNHEY, CDR2 SMNVEV (reference sequence). V was pared by 7 bases and J by 4 bases, with 11 bases between. The CDR3 covers 13 residues. The CDR3 loop reads CASTAGVNQPQHF. DNA of the CDR3: TGTGCCAGCACAGCGGGGGTAAATCAGCCCCAGCATTTT.

The rearrangement links TRBV5-1 to TRBJ1-2, with 7 bases fitting TRBD1. J was trimmed by 7 bases and V by 0 bases; bases with no gene match: 9. Germline-derived CDR1 and CDR2 are SGHRS and YFSETQ. The CDR3 has 15 residues. This chain's CDR3 is CASSLEGGSEFGYTF. The CDR3 DNA is TGCGCCAGCAGCTTGGAAGGGGGCAGTGAGTTTGGCTACACCTTC.